This T cell receptor beta chain was found in a study of blood T cell repertoires in COVID-19. Across the study: Sites in the United States, Italy and Spain provided acute and convalescent COVID-19 samples.

The Seattle patients, enrolled during active infection, were followed longitudinally. In the original analysis: Reference gene primer amplification gave nucleated cell count estimates. Here immunoSEQ multiplex PCR was the method, and the copy in TCRdb shows in-frame clones only, minus some. V and J calls and clone size are those listed in that table; D and trimming were worked out from the DNA. Of 200,000 to 250,000 clones listed, more than 85% were seen once; the top ten hold about a tenth. Trimming removed 0 bases from V and 8 bases from J, with 14 bases in between. The germline CDR1 and CDR2 sequences are SNHLY and FYNNEI. The CDR3 runs 15 residues.

This receptor was taken from a woman aged 45-65 years with COVID-19, enrolled during active disease. The V and J genes are TRBV2 and TRBJ2-1; D gene unclear. The sequenced sample consisted of peripheral blood. DNA for the CDR3: TGTGCCAGCAGTGAAGCGCGGAGACCCTCTTATGAGCAGTTCTTC. Translating gives CASSEARRPSYEQFF.